This T cell receptor (beta chain) was sequenced during a study of neurological immune-mediated disorders. With 10-nucleotide random UMIs, 5'RACE was used to make the cDNA. MiXCR, applied by TCRdb to the 5' RACE reads, yields one record per CDR3 protein. The sample records more than 40,000 distinct CDR3 sequences, roughly 15% being singletons. This clonotype was found many times. Each sorted-subset library came from 1 million CD4+ or CD8+ T cells. The length of the CDR3 is 13 residues. V lost 6 bases to trimming and J lost 0 bases, with 11 bases between them. The germline CDR1 and CDR2 sequences are DFQATT and SNEGSKA (reference sequence).

The specimen sequenced was CD4+ T cells from blood. The V gene is TRBV20-1, the J gene TRBJ1-2; unclear D gene. This TCR came from a woman aged 60-70 years with HTLV-1-associated myelopathy (HAM/TSP). The CDR3 DNA sequence: TGCAGTGCCGCGGCACAACCTAACTATGGCTACACCTTC. It translates to CSAAAQPNYGYTF.